Detailed here is one T cell receptor beta chain. No antigen is known for it. The length of the CDR3 is 17 residues. From germline, CDR1 is SGHAT and CDR2 FQNNGV. The ends were cut back, 1 base at V and 4 bases at J, with 17 bases in the middle. cDNA libraries for TCR alpha and TCR beta, carrying sample barcodes and UMIs, came from 5'RACE with constant-segment primers. TCRdb reprocessed the 5' RACE reads with MiXCR, giving one entry per CDR3 protein. The sample shows 450,000 to 700,000 distinct CDR3 sequences, approximately 18% of them seen only once. These data belong to a study of T-cell memory formation after mild COVID-19. Points from the study as a whole: Researchers report contracting CD4+ clones mostly in CM and EM, with CD8+ clones in EMRA. In pre-infection memory, a portion of responding clones appeared, which suggested that cross-reactive memory joined.

The TCR sequence derives from an adult woman who had mild COVID-19 (a few samples of this study predate the infection). Cell type and time point are not known. The chain has TRBV11-2 and TRBJ1-5; D unresolved. The specimen was PBMCs or a T cell subset sorted from them (not recorded which). The CDR3 DNA reads TGTGCCAGCAGCTTAGGTCCCGATCAGGCGGCAAATCAGCCCCAGCATTTT. It specifies CASSLGPDQAANQPQHF.